The 14 T cell receptor beta chains below all came from one sample that was sequenced in a study of T cell responses to AZD1222 COVID-19 vaccine. The assay was immunoSEQ multiplex PCR, and TCRdb's table has in-frame clones only and misses some. The profile shows over 45,000 clones, 89% of them singletons. The starting material was peripheral blood, obtained 28 days after the second AZD1222 dose. The receptors shown here come from an adult who received the AZD1222 COVID-19 vaccine.

V usage is TRBV28 and J usage is TRBJ2-5; tentative D call: TRBD2 (5 bases). V was pared by 3 bases and J by 2 bases, with 10 bases between. The germline CDR1 and CDR2 sequences are MDHEN and SYDVKM. The length of the CDR3 is 14 residues. The CDR3 protein is CASSLAGLQETQYF. Here the CDR3 DNA reads TGTGCCAGCAGTTTGGCGGGCCTACAAGAGACCCAGTACTTC.

The CDR3 here is CASSSRGGYGYTF. In DNA, the CDR3 is TGTGCCAGCAGTTCGAGGGGCGGATATGGCTACACCTTC. The chain employs TRBV27 and TRBJ1-2, with D possibly TRBD1 on 5 matching bases. V was shortened by 4 bases and J by 5 bases, with 11 bases between the two germline ends. Germline values: CDR1 MNHEY, CDR2 SMNVEV (reference sequence). This CDR3 contains 13 residues.

This rearrangement joins TRBV27 to TRBJ1-2, with 7 bases aligning to TRBD1. V gave up 5 bases and J gave up 8 bases; unmatched junction bases: 5. The CDR3 length is 12 residues. Germline CDR1 is MNHEY and CDR2 is SMNVEV (reference sequence). In nucleotides, the CDR3 is TGTGCCAGCAGTACAGGGGTTGGAGGCTACACCTTC. Protein sequence: CASSTGVGGYTF.

The chain uses TRBV3-1 (or the pseudogene TRBV3-2) and TRBJ2-7; a possible D gene is TRBD2 (6 bases). Per the germline V gene, CDR1 is LGHDT and CDR2 is YNNKEL (reference sequence). The CDR3 has 14 amino acids. V lost 1 base and J lost 4, with 11 bases in between. The CDR3 DNA reads TGTGCCAGCAGCCAAGGGTTTAGCGGATACGAGCAGTACTTC. Its protein product is CASSQGFSGYEQYF.

The V gene is TRBV7-2, the J gene TRBJ1-2; D gene unclear. Germline V CDR1 and CDR2: SGHTA, FQGNSA. There are 13 residues in the CDR3. Trimming pared 2 bases from V and 6 bases from J, leaving 10 bases between. CDR3 nucleotide sequence: TGTGCCAGCAGCTTATCATGGCAAGATGGCTACACCTTC. Its translation: CASSLSWQDGYTF. Full variable domain (outside the CDR3, taken from reference TRBV7-2 and TRBJ1-2): GAGVSQSPSNKVTEKGKDVELRCDPISGHTALYWYRQSLGQGLEFLIYFQGNSAPDKSGLPSDRFSAERTGGSVSTLTIQRTQQEDSAVYLCASSLSWQDGYTFGSGTRLTVV.

This rearrangement joins TRBV12-5 to TRBJ1-4, with TRBD1 matching over 9 bases. This CDR3 contains 14 residues. Germline CDR1 is LGHNT and CDR2 is FRNRAP. Trimming cost V 6 bases and J 6 bases; bases outside gene matches: 5. The CDR3 loop is CASGRGQGDEKLFF. DNA of the CDR3: TGTGCTAGTGGGAGGGGACAGGGAGATGAAAAACTGTTTTTT.

The V and J genes are TRBV11-3 and TRBJ2-1, with D possibly matching TRBD1 (6 bases). The length of the CDR3 is 14 residues. The germline V gene encodes CDR1 SGHNT and CDR2 YENEEA. The V gene lost 4 bases and the J gene lost 8 bases, with 15 bases spanning the gap. The chain's CDR3 is CASSSQGRGHEQFF. CDR3 coding DNA: TGTGCCAGCAGCTCTCAGGGCAGGGGTCATGAGCAGTTCTTC.

The J gene is TRBJ2-3, the V gene TRBV3-1 (or the pseudogene TRBV3-2); 10 bases are shared with TRBD2. There are 16 residues in the CDR3. Per germline, CDR1 LGHDT and CDR2 YNNKEL (reference sequence). The V segment lost 2 bases and the J segment 4 bases; nucleotides outside the gene matches: 6. CDR3 sequence: CASSQMASGSPDTQYF. The DNA for the CDR3 is TGTGCCAGCAGCCAAATGGCTAGCGGGAGCCCAGATACGCAGTATTTT.

The rearrangement uses TRBV6-5 and TRBJ1-3; perhaps TRBD1 as D (5 bases). Germline V lookup: CDR1 MNHEY, CDR2 SVGAGI. The V end lost 2 bases, the J end lost 7 bases, and 18 bases lay between the germline ends. CDR3 size: 16 residues. CDR3 in DNA: TGTGCCAGCAGTTACACCTTCTCAGGGCGTAGGAACACCATATATTTT. It encodes CASSYTFSGRRNTIYF.

The chain links TRBV7-2 to TRBJ1-3, with 9 positions matching TRBD1. Germline CDR1 reads SGHTA; CDR2 reads FQGNSA. V dropped 5 bases and J dropped 4; count of bases not matched to a gene: 9. The CDR3 covers 16 residues. CDR3 DNA: TGTGCCAGCAGCGACCAACAGGGGGCGCGGGGAAACACCATATATTTT. Its translation: CASSDQQGARGNTIYF.

The chain recombines TRBV7-2 with TRBJ2-7; the match to TRBD1 covers 9 bases. After removal of 2 bases from V and 3 bases from J, the junction contained 5 bases not matched to a gene. This CDR3 has 15 amino acids. From germline, CDR1 is SGHTA and CDR2 FQGNSA. DNA for the CDR3: TGTGCCAGCAGCTTAAGGGGACAGGGAATCTACGAGCAGTACTTC. Its protein product is CASSLRGQGIYEQYF.

This clone appeared once. The chain carries TRBV4-2 and TRBJ1-4; D unresolved. Germline values: CDR1 LGHNA, CDR2 YNFKEQ. This CDR3 contains 15 residues. Trimming stripped 4 bases from V and 8 bases from J, with 17 bases between. CDR3 region: CASSRTWTGNEKLFF. The CDR3 region has the DNA TGTGCCAGCAGCCGAACATGGACGGGGAACGAAAAACTGTTTTTT.

The J gene is TRBJ1-5, the V gene TRBV19, with 7 bases matching TRBD1. V trimming: 10 bases; J trimming: 5 bases; junction bases outside the gene matches: 8. The CDR3 extends over 13 amino acids. Per the germline V gene, CDR1 is LNHDA and CDR2 is SQIVND (reference sequence). CDR3 sequence: CAKTGPGHQPQHF. CDR3 DNA: TGTGCCAAGACAGGGCCAGGCCATCAGCCCCAGCATTTT.

This clone was seen just once. The chain recombines TRBV7-3 with TRBJ2-1, with a weak D call TRBD1 (5 bases). This CDR3 has 15 amino acids. The ends were cut back, 3 bases at V and 5 bases at J, with 14 bases in the middle. CDR1 is SGHTA, CDR2 FQGTGA, per germline. CDR3 bases: TGTGCCAGCAGCTTTTTAGGGGAAAAAAACAATGAGCAGTTCTTC. This codes for CASSFLGEKNNEQFF.